The 2 T cell receptor beta chains below come from one sample, sequenced in a study of metastatic and nonmetastatic thyroid tumors. All patients reached thyroid surgery having received no treatment beforehand. TCRdb reanalyzed the PCR reads with MiXCR. The table records about 37,000 clones, under 30% of them present only once. Sequences were obtained from blood. The receptors derive from a male donor with papillary thyroid cancer or a benign thyroid nodule (not recorded which). Some clones in this sample may be carry-over from other donors' samples.

With regard to this clone: Different DNA sequences within this sample yield the same CDR3. This chain connects TRBV6-1 to TRBJ2-7; 14 nucleotides align to TRBD2. Germline CDR1 reads MNHNS; CDR2 reads SASEGT. J was trimmed by 4 bases and V by 6 bases; bases with no gene match: 5. The CDR3 consists of 15 residues. For the CDR3, the DNA is TGTGCCAGCAGCGAGGGACTAGCGGGGGCGTACGAGCAGTACTTC. Translating gives CASSEGLAGAYEQYF.

Of note for this clone: The junction departs from germline at one end; a sequencing error may be responsible. Other DNA sequences in the sample encode the same CDR3. This chain connects TRBV6-1 to TRBJ2-3; 10 bases match TRBD2. CDR1 and CDR2 from the germline V gene are MNHNS and SASEGT. CDR3 size: 17 residues. CDR3 DNA sequence: TGTGCCAGCAGTGAAGTGAGCGGGGGGGCCGGCACAGATACACAGTATTTT. Its protein product is CASSEVSGGAGTDTQYF.